This TCR beta chain is drawn from a study of cytomegalovirus exposure and HLA in healthy donors. The primer mix had 60 Vbeta and 13 Jbeta primers. The table came from immunoSEQ multiplex PCR; TCRdb's copy has only in-frame clones and leaves some out. This sample has 100,000 to 150,000 clones, with about two thirds found just once. Among the donors, all were healthy bone marrow donors. Each donor was nominally healthy when sampled (though unrecorded immune exposures were likely). Deletions cut 0 bases from V and 3 bases from J, with 7 bases between. Germline V CDR1 and CDR2: SGHDN, FVKESK. This CDR3 region has 14 residues.

The chain recombines TRBV14 with TRBJ2-3; weak D call: TRBD2 (5 bases). The material sequenced was PBMCs. The TCR originated in a human donor in good health. The CDR3 spells CASSQDPGTDTQYF. CDR3 nucleotides: TGTGCCAGCAGCCAAGACCCGGGAACAGATACGCAGTATTTT.